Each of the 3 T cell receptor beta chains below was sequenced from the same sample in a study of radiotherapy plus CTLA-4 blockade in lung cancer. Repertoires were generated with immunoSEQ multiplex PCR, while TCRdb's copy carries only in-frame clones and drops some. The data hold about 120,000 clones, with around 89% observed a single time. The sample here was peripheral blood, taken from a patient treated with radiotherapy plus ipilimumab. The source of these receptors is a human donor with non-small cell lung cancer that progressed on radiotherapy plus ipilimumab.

The CDR3 DNA reads TGTGCCAGCGCCAGGGGGGAAGGCTATGGCTACACCTTC. It specifies CASARGEGYGYTF. The V and J genes are TRBV7-3 and TRBJ1-2; the match to TRBD1 covers 7 bases. The germline V gene has CDR1 SGHTA and CDR2 FQGTGA. The V segment lost 8 bases and the J segment 4 bases; nucleotides outside the gene matches: 7. The CDR3 runs to 13 residues.

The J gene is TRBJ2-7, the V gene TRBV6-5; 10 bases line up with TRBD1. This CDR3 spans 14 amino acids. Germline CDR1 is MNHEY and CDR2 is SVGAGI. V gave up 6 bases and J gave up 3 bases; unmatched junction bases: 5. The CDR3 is CASSPGQGFYEQYF. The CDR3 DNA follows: TGTGCCAGCAGCCCGGGACAGGGGTTCTACGAGCAGTACTTC.

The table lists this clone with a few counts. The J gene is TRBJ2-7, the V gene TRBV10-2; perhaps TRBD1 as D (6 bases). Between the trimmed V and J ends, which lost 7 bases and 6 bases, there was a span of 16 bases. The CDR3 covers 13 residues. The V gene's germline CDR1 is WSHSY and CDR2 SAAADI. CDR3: CASTGERTPEQYF. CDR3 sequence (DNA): TGCGCCAGCACAGGGGAACGGACCCCCGAGCAGTACTTC.